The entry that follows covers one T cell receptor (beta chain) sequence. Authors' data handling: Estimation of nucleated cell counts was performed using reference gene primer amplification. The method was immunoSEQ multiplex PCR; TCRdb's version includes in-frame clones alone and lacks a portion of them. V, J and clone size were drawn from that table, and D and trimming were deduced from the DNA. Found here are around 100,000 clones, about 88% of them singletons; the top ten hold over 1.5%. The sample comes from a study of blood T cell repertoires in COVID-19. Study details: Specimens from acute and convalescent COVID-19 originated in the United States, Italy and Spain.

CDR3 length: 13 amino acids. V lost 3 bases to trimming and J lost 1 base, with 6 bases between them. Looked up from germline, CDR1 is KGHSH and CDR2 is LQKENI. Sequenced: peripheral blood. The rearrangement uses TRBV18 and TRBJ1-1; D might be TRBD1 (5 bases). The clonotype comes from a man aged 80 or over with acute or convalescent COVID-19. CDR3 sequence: CASSPTANTEAFF. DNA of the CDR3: TGTGCCAGCTCACCGACAGCGAACACTGAAGCTTTCTTT.